This TCR beta chain appears in the sequencing data of a study of response to subunit inactivated influenza vaccine. TCRdb analysed the RT-PCR reads with MiXCR anew, one entry per CDR3 protein. The sample comprises hundreds of thousands of distinct CDR3 sequences, roughly 18% of which are singletons, and approximately 10% rests with the top ten. Study-wide results and limits: Each seasonal influenza vaccination, the authors suggested, recruits few new T cells.

Trimming took 7 bases from V and 4 from J, leaving 17 bases between them. The germline V gene has CDR1 LNHNV and CDR2 YYDKDF (reference sequence). The CDR3 contains 15 residues. To note about this clonotype: The antigen is undetermined.

This specimen was PBMCs from blood, taken 5 days after vaccination. This clonotype originated in a man aged 45 to 65 who received an inactivated influenza vaccine. The chain carries TRBV15 and TRBJ2-1; the D gene is possibly TRBD2 (7 bases). CDR3 in DNA: TGTGCCACCAACCGCGGGGGCGGGGGATACAATGAGCAGTTCTTC. Amino acids: CATNRGGGGYNEQFF.